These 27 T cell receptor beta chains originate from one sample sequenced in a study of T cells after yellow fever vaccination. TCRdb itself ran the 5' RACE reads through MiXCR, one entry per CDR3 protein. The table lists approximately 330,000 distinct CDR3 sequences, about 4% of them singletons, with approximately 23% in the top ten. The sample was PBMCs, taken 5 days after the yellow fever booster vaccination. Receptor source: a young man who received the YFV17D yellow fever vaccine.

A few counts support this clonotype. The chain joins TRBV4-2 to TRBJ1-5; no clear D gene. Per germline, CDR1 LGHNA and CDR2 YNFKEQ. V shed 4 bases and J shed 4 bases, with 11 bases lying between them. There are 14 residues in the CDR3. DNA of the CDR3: TGTGCCAGCAGCCCGATGGAGCCTAATCAGCCCCAGCATTTT. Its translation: CASSPMEPNQPQHF.

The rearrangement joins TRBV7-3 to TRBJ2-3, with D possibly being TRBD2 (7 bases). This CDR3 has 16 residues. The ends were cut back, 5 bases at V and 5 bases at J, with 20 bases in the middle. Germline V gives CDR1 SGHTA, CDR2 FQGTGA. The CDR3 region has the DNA TGTGCCAGCAGCCCCGAGAGGGGGGGGGGCGGAGATACGCAGTATTTT. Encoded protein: CASSPERGGGGDTQYF.

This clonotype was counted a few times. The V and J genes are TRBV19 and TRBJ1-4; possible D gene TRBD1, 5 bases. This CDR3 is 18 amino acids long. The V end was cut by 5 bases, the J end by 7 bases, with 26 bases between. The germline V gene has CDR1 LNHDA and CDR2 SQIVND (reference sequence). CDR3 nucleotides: TGTGCCAGTAGTCCCTCCTGGGGCCTCGCTGCAAGGATTGAAAAACTGTTTTTT. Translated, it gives CASSPSWGLAARIEKLFF.

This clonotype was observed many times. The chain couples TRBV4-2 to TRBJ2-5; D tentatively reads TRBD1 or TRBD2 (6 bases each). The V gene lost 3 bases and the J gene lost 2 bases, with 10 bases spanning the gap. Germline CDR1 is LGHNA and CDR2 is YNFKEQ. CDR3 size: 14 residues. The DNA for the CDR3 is TGTGCCAGCAGCCAGGAGGGGGTACAAGAGACCCAGTACTTC. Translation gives CASSQEGVQETQYF.

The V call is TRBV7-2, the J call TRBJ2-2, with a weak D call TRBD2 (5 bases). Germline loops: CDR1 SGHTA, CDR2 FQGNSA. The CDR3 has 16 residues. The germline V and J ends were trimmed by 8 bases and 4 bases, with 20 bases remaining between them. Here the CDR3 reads CASVIGGQSGTGELFF. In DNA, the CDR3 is TGTGCCAGCGTCATTGGCGGGCAGTCTGGCACCGGGGAGCTGTTTTTT.

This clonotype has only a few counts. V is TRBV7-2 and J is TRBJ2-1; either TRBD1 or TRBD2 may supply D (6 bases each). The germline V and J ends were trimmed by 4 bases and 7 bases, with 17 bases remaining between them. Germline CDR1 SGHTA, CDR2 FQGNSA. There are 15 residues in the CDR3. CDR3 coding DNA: TGTGCCAGCAGCTCCACGACTCAGGGGAGGAATGAGCAGTTCTTC. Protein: CASSSTTQGRNEQFF. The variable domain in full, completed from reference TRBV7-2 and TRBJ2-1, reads GAGVSQSPSNKVTEKGKDVELRCDPISGHTALYWYRQSLGQGLEFLIYFQGNSAPDKSGLPSDRFSAERTGGSVSTLTIQRTQQEDSAVYLCASSSTTQGRNEQFFGPGTRLTVL.

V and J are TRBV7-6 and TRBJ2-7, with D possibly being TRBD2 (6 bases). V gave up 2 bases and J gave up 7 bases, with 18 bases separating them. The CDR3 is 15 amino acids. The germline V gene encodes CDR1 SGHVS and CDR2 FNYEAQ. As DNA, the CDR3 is TGTGCCAGCAGCTTAATCGGCGGCGGGGTGAGTGAGCAGTACTTC. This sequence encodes CASSLIGGGVSEQYF.

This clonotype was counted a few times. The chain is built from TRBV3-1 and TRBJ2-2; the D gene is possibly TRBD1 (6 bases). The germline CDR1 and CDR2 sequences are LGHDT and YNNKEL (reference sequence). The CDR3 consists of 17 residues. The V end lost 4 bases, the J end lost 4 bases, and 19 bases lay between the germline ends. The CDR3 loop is CASSPLHSLDSTGELFF. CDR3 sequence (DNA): TGTGCCAGCAGCCCTCTGCATTCTCTGGACAGCACCGGGGAGCTGTTTTTT.

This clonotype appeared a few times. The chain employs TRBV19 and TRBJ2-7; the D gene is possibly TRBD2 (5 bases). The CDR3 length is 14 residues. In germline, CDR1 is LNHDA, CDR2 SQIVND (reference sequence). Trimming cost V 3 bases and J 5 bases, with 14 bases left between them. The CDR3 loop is CASSISGIGNEQYF. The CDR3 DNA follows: TGTGCCAGTAGTATTTCGGGGATTGGTAACGAGCAGTACTTC.

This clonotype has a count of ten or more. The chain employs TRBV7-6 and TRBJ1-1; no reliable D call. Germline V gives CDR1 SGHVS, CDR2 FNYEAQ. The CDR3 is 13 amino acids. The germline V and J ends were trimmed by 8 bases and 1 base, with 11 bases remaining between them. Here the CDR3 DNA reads TGTGCCAGCCGCGGGCCTACGAACACTGAAGCTTTCTTT. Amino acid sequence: CASRGPTNTEAFF.

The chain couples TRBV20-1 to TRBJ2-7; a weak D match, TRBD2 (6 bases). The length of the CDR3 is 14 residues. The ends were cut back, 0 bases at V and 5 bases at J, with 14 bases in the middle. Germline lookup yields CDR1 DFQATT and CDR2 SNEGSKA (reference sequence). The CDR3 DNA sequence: TGCAGTGCTAGAGATCGAGGAGGGTCCAACGAGCAGTACGTC. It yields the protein CSARDRGGSNEQYV.

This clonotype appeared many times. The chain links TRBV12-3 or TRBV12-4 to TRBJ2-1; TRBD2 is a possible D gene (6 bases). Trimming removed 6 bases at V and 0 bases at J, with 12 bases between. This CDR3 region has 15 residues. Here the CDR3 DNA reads TGTGCCAGCAGGCCCCGGGGGAGCTCCTACAATGAGCAGTTCTTC. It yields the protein CASRPRGSSYNEQFF.

The CDR3 DNA follows: TGTGCCAGCAACGGGAACGGAGAGACCCAGTACTTC. It codes for CASNGNGETQYF. J is TRBJ2-5 and V is TRBV6-5; the D gene is possibly TRBD2 (5 bases). The ends were cut back, 7 bases at V and 4 bases at J, with 10 bases in the middle. Germline loops: CDR1 MNHEY, CDR2 SVGAGI. The CDR3 has 12 residues.

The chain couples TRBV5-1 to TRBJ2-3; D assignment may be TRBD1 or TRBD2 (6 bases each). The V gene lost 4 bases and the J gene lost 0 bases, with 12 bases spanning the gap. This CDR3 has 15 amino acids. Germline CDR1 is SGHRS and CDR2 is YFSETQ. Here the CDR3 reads CASSPWGASTDTQYF. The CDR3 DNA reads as TGCGCCAGCAGCCCGTGGGGGGCCAGCACAGATACGCAGTATTTT. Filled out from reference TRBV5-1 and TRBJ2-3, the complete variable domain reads KAGVTQTPRYLIKTRGQQVTLSCSPISGHRSVSWYQQTPGQGLQFLFEYFSETQRNKGNFPGRFSGRQFSNSRSEMNVSTLELGDSALYLCASSPWGASTDTQYFGPGTRLTVL.

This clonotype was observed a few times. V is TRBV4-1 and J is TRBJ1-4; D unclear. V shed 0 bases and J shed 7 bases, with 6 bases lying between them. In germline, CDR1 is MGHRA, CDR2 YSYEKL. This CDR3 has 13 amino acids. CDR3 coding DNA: TGCGCCAGCAGCCAAGATTGGGGTGAAAAACTGTTTTTT. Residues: CASSQDWGEKLFF.

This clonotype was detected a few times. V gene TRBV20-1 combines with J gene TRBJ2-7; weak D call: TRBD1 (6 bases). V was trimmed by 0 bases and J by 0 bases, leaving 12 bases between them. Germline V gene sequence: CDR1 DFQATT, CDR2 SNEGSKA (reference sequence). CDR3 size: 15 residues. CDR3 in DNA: TGCAGTGCTAGAGACCCCCGACAGGACTCCTACGAGCAGTACGTC. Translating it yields CSARDPRQDSYEQYV.

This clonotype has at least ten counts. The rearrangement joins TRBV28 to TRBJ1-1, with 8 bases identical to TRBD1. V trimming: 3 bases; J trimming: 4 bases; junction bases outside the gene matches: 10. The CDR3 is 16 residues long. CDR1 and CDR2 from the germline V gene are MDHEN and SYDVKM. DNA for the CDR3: TGTGCCAGCAGTTTCCTTACGTCTACAGGGGGCACTGAAGCTTTCTTT. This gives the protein CASSFLTSTGGTEAFF.

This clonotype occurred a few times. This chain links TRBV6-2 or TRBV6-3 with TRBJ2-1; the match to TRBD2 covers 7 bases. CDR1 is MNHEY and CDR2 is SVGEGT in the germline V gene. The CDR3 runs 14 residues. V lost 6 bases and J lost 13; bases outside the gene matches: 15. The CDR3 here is CASSEPTMAGVQFF. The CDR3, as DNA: TGTGCCAGCAGCGAGCCCACTATGGCGGGGGTACAGTTCTTC.

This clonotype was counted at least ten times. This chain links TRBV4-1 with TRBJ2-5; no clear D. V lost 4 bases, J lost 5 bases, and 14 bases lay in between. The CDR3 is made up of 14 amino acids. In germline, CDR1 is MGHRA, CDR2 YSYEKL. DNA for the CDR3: TGCGCCAGCAGCCCTGATGGGGTGGTGGAGACCCAGTACTTC. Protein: CASSPDGVVETQYF.

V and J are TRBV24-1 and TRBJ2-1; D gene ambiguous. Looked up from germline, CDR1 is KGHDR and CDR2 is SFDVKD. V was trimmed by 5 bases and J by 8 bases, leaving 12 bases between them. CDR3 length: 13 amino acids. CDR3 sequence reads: CATSGVLLDEQFF. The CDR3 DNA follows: TGTGCCACCAGTGGGGTACTCTTGGATGAGCAGTTCTTC.

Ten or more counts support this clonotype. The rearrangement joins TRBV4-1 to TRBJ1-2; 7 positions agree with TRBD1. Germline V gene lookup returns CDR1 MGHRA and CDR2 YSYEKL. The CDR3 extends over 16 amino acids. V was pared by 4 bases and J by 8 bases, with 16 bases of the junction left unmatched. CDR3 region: CASSLSGQPNSGGYTF. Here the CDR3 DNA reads TGCGCCAGCAGCCTTTCGGGACAGCCTAATTCTGGCGGCTACACCTTC.

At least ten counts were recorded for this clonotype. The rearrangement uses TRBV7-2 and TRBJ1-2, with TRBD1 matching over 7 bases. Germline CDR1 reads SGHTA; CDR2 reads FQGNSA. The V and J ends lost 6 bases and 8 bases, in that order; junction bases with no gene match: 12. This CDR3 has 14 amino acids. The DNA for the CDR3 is TGTGCCAGCAGTCGCGAGGGGGCCGCGGTAGGCTACACCTTC. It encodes CASSREGAAVGYTF.

The CDR3 spells CASSYDLRVGGVSGANVLTF. CDR3 sequence (DNA): TGTGCCAGCAGTTACGACCTACGGGTCGGGGGGGTCTCTGGGGCCAACGTCCTGACTTTC. The chain carries TRBV6-2 or TRBV6-3 and TRBJ2-6; 8 bases are a match to TRBD2. After removal of 2 bases from V and 0 bases from J, the junction contained 12 bases not matched to a gene. From germline, CDR1 is MNHEY and CDR2 SVGEGT. The CDR3 runs 20 residues.

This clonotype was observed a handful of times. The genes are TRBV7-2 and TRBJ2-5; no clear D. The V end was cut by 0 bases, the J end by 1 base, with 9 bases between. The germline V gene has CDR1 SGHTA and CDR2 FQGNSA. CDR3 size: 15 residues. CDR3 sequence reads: CASSLASSLQETQYF. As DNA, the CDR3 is TGTGCCAGCAGCTTAGCTAGTAGCCTCCAAGAGACCCAGTACTTC. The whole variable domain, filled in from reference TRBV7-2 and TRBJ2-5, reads GAGVSQSPSNKVTEKGKDVELRCDPISGHTALYWYRQSLGQGLEFLIYFQGNSAPDKSGLPSDRFSAERTGGSVSTLTIQRTQQEDSAVYLCASSLASSLQETQYFGPGTRLLVL.

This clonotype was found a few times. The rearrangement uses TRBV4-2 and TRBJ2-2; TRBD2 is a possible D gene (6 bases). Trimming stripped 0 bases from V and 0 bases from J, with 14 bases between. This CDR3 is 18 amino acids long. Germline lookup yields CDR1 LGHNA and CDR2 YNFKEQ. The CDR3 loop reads CASSQDYVAGPNTGELFF. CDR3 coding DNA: TGTGCCAGCAGCCAAGATTATGTTGCGGGGCCGAACACCGGGGAGCTGTTTTTT.

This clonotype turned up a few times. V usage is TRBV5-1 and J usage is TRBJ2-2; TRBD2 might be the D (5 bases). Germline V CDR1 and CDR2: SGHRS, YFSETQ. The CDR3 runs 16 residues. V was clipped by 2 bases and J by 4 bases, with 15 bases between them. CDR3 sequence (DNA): TGCGCCAGCAGCTTAAGGACTCATGGCAGCACCGGGGAGCTGTTTTTT. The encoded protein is CASSLRTHGSTGELFF.

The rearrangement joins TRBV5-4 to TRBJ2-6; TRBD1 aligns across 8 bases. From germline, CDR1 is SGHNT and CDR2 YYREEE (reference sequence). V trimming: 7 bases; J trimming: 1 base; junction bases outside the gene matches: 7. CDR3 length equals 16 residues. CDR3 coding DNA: TGTGCCAGCTTAAGGACAGGGCTATCTGGGGCCAACGTCCTGACTTTC. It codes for CASLRTGLSGANVLTF.